This T cell receptor beta chain was sequenced during a study of shared clonotypes between healthy human individuals. The germline CDR1 and CDR2 sequences are SGHAT and FQNNGV. After removal of 4 bases from V and 6 bases from J, the junction contained 7 bases not matched to a gene. This CDR3 spans 14 amino acids. TCRdb's table, derived via immunoSEQ multiplex PCR, lists solely in-frame clones and lacks some. The profile shows millions of clones, about 95% of them singletons. The TCR sequence derives from a man younger than 35 in good health. The sequenced sample consisted of naive CD4+ T cells sorted from blood. Subset here: CD45RA+ positively selected. The chain combines TRBV11-2 with TRBJ2-3; 7 nucleotides agree with TRBD2. In DNA form, the CDR3 reads TGTGCCAGCAGCTCGAGGACTAGTGGGGATACGCAGTATTTT. Residues: CASSSRTSGDTQYF.